The sequence of this T cell receptor beta chain was determined in a study of blood T cell repertoires in COVID-19. The wider study: Sample material is recorded as cDNA or gDNA derived from T cells, B-cell-depleted T cells, or PBMCs.

The CDR3 covers 11 residues. The germline gives CDR1 SNHLY, CDR2 FYNNEI. Trimming pared 8 bases from V and 2 bases from J, leaving 7 bases between. Sequencing was performed with immunoSEQ multiplex PCR; in TCRdb, only in-frame clones are kept and a portion is missing. The table shows about 120,000 clones, with over 65% occurring only once. This chain uses TRBV2 with TRBJ2-7; possible D gene TRBD1, 5 bases. The receptor was isolated from a man aged 60-69 years with acute or convalescent COVID-19. Input material: peripheral blood. This CDR3 reads CASVTAYEQYF. DNA of the CDR3: TGTGCCAGCGTGACAGCCTACGAGCAGTACTTC.